A selection of T cell receptor beta chains follows, all from one sample in a study of blood T cell repertoires in COVID-19. The method was immunoSEQ multiplex PCR; TCRdb's version includes in-frame clones alone and lacks a portion of them. The sample has 100,000 to 150,000 clones, 65% to 85% seen once. The sample was peripheral blood. The receptors derive from a man aged 25 to 40 with COVID-19, enrolled during active disease. Both conserved end residues are part of each CDR3. The D gene is left open where the match is weak. The listing skips clone size in some rows; elsewhere it reads once, few, many or a size class.

CDR3aa	CDR3nt	abundance	d_gene	j_gene	v_gene
CASSRGLAGRYNEQFF	TGTGCCAGCAGCAGGGGACTAGCGGGACGGTACAATGAGCAGTTCTTC	few	TRBD2	TRBJ2-1	TRBV5-5
CASRDRLAGSPYEQYF	TGCGCCAGCAGAGACAGACTAGCGGGAAGTCCCTACGAGCAGTACTTC	many	TRBD2	TRBJ2-7	TRBV4-1
CASSSTGYAQYF	TGTGCCAGCAGCTCCACAGGGTATGCGCAGTATTTT	-	-	TRBJ2-3	TRBV12-3/TRBV12-4
CASSTGDYGYTF	TGTGCCAGCAGTACAGGTGACTATGGCTACACCTTC	-	-	TRBJ1-2	TRBV6-1
CASRTSGDHYGYTF	TGTGCCAGCAGAACCTCAGGGGACCACTATGGCTACACCTTC	once	-	TRBJ1-2	TRBV28
CASGTSGGADTQYF	TGTGCCAGCGGGACTAGCGGGGGGGCAGATACGCAGTATTTT	-	TRBD2	TRBJ2-3	TRBV7-9
CASSLDGSMNTGELFF	TGCGCCAGCAGCTTGGACGGGTCTATGAACACCGGGGAGCTGTTTTTT	-	-	TRBJ2-2	TRBV5-1
CASSQVEGYEQYF	TGTGCCAGCAGCCAAGTGGAGGGGTACGAGCAGTACTTC	few	-	TRBJ2-7	TRBV14
CASSFDRGASYEQYF	TGTGCCAGCAGTTTCGACAGGGGGGCCTCCTACGAGCAGTACTTC	-	TRBD1	TRBJ2-7	TRBV6-5
CASSQHGETGGSPLHF	TGTGCCAGCAGCCAACACGGCGAGACAGGGGGATCACCCCTCCACTTT	-	TRBD1	TRBJ1-6	TRBV14
CASSEETGNQPQHF	TGTGCCAGCAGTGAAGAGACAGGGAATCAGCCCCAGCATTTT	-	TRBD1	TRBJ1-5	TRBV2
CAFEGGQGRASDTEAFF	TGTGCTTTCGAGGGGGGGCAGGGTAGGGCATCGGACACTGAAGCTTTCTTT	-	-	TRBJ1-1	TRBV30
CASSLVSGNEQYF	TGTGCCAGCAGTCTCGTCTCGGGTAACGAGCAGTACTTC	-	-	TRBJ2-7	TRBV12-3/TRBV12-4
CASSGGETQYF	TGTGCCAGCAGCGGCGGAGAGACCCAGTACTTC	-	-	TRBJ2-5	TRBV5-6
CATSRGQQNTEAFF	TGTGCCACCAGCAGGGGCCAGCAGAACACTGAAGCTTTCTTT	-	-	TRBJ1-1	TRBV15
CASRLGDPKKHGDSGVAKNIQYF	TGTGCAAGTCGCTTAGGGGACCCAAAAAAGCACGGGGACTCTGGCGTAGCCAAAAACATTCAGTACTTC	-	-	TRBJ2-4	TRBV12-2
CASSGTTVSYEQYF	TGCGCCAGCAGCGGCACGACTGTTTCCTACGAGCAGTACTTC	-	-	TRBJ2-7	TRBV5-1
CASRLRGGAEYTGELFF	TGTGCCAGCAGGCTGAGAGGGGGGGCCGAGTACACCGGGGAGCTGTTTTTT	-	-	TRBJ2-2	TRBV11-2
CASSLSAAYDGEETQYF	TGTGCCAGCAGCTTATCAGCGGCATACGACGGGGAGGAGACCCAGTACTTC	-	-	TRBJ2-5	TRBV7-9
CASKPAGTDGLEQYF	TGTGCCAGCAAGCCGGCCGGGACAGACGGCCTCGAGCAGTACTTC	once	TRBD1	TRBJ2-7	TRBV2
CASSLEGEGVDTQYF	TGTGCCAGCAGCTTAGAAGGGGAGGGAGTAGATACGCAGTATTTT	-	TRBD2	TRBJ2-3	TRBV7-8
CASSSGVADPYTDTQYF	TGCGCCAGCAGCAGTGGGGTAGCGGATCCATACACAGATACGCAGTATTTT	-	-	TRBJ2-3	TRBV5-1
CASSYGRGGNTIYF	TGTGCCAGCAGTTACGGCAGGGGCGGAAACACCATATATTTT	-	-	TRBJ1-3	TRBV6-5
CASSLTGFTEAFF	TGCGCCAGCAGCTTGACAGGGTTCACTGAAGCTTTCTTT	-	-	TRBJ1-1	TRBV5-1
CASSPGQEALSRYTF	TGTGCCAGCTCACCAGGACAGGAAGCCCTTAGCCGCTACACCTTC	-	TRBD1	TRBJ1-2	TRBV18
CATAPGLGAEQYF	TGTGCCACCGCCCCGGGTTTGGGGGCCGAGCAGTACTTC	-	-	TRBJ2-7	TRBV28
CASSLLSGVASYGYTF	TGTGCCAGCAGTTTATTATCGGGGGTGGCATCCTATGGCTACACCTTC	-	-	TRBJ1-2	TRBV27
CASSFSYEQYF	TGTGCCAGCAGCTTCAGCTACGAGCAGTACTTC	-	-	TRBJ2-7	TRBV11-3
CASSLTARDYGYTF	TGTGCCAGCAGCTTAACAGCCAGGGACTATGGCTACACCTTC	-	-	TRBJ1-2	TRBV7-3
CASSAPGTSGGPDTQYF	TGTGCCAGTAGTGCACCTGGGACTAGCGGGGGTCCAGATACGCAGTATTTT	-	TRBD2	TRBJ2-3	TRBV19
CASRQGVQDSPLHF	TGTGCCAGCAGACAAGGGGTCCAGGATTCACCCCTCCACTTT	-	-	TRBJ1-6	TRBV6-5
CASSRSVYDSSYNEQFF	TGTGCCAGCTCACGGAGTGTGTATGACAGCTCCTACAATGAGCAGTTCTTC	-	-	TRBJ2-1	TRBV18
CASSLSPQGGYTF	TGTGCCAGCAGTTTATCCCCACAGGGTGGCTACACCTTC	once	-	TRBJ1-2	TRBV12-3/TRBV12-4
CASSPGTGFGEAFF	TGTGCCAGCAGCCCCGGGACAGGGTTTGGAGAAGCTTTCTTT	-	TRBD1	TRBJ1-1	TRBV6-5
CASIAWGRNEQFF	TGTGCCAGCATCGCCTGGGGGCGGAATGAGCAGTTCTTC	once	-	TRBJ2-1	TRBV2
CASSPKLQAYNSPLHF	TGTGCCAGCAGCCCCAAGTTACAAGCCTATAATTCACCCCTCCACTTT	-	-	TRBJ1-6	TRBV3-1/TRBV3-2
CASGKGLSSGNTIYF	TGTGCCAGCGGCAAGGGGCTGAGCTCTGGAAACACCATATATTTT	-	-	TRBJ1-3	TRBV6-5
CASRTTGNYGYTF	TGTGCCAGCAGGACTACCGGTAACTATGGCTACACCTTC	-	-	TRBJ1-2	TRBV6-5
CASSLGGSDDTQYF	TGTGCCAGCAGCTTAGGCGGGAGCGACGATACGCAGTATTTT	once	TRBD2	TRBJ2-3	TRBV7-2
CAISGQGEGYGYTF	TGTGCCATCAGTGGACAGGGAGAGGGCTATGGCTACACCTTC	-	TRBD1	TRBJ1-2	TRBV10-3
CASSFGVSGTDTQYF	TGTGCCAGCAGCTTTGGTGTTAGCGGCACAGATACGCAGTATTTT	-	-	TRBJ2-3	TRBV5-4
CAILAGSSYEQYF	TGTGCCATCCTAGCGGGGAGCTCCTACGAGCAGTACTTC	-	TRBD2	TRBJ2-7	TRBV3-1/TRBV3-2
CASSYSGRAGETQYF	TGTGCCAGCAGTTACAGCGGGAGGGCCGGGGAGACCCAGTACTTC	-	TRBD2	TRBJ2-5	TRBV6-5
CASTVGGFSTEAFF	TGTGCCAGCACTGTAGGGGGATTTAGCACTGAAGCTTTCTTT	-	-	TRBJ1-1	TRBV6-5
CASSLGTGLYGYTF	TGCGCCAGCAGCTTGGGGACAGGGCTTTATGGCTACACCTTC	once	TRBD1	TRBJ1-2	TRBV5-1
CASSQVGQGYSGANVLTF	TGTGCCAGCAGCCAGGTGGGACAGGGTTACTCTGGGGCCAACGTCCTGACTTTC	-	TRBD1	TRBJ2-6	TRBV3-1/TRBV3-2